This T cell receptor beta chain was obtained from a study of T cells in localized non-small cell lung cancer. Study-wide results and caveats: Uninvolved adjacent lung had higher T cell clonality than tumor and all other tissues.

Clones were sequenced by immunoSEQ multiplex PCR, and TCRdb holds only the in-frame ones, with some missing. The data contain 60,000 to 85,000 clones, 70% to 90% of them singletons. This clone was seen only a few times. The antigen is not known. V was trimmed by 7 bases and J by 5 bases, leaving 17 bases between them. This CDR3 region has 14 residues. CDR1 MNHNS and CDR2 SASEGT come from the germline V gene. The J gene is TRBJ1-2, the V gene TRBV6-1, with D perhaps matching TRBD1 (6 bases). The sequence was obtained from a male donor at least 60 years old with stage III squamous cell lung carcinoma. The sequencing here drew on peripheral blood, taken before any cancer treatment. Here the CDR3 reads CASKLQGSQYGYTF. As DNA, the CDR3 is TGTGCCAGCAAACTCCAGGGGTCACAGTATGGCTACACCTTC.